This T cell receptor (beta chain) came from a study of T cell responses to AZD1222 COVID-19 vaccine. Overall study findings and caveats: The span of vaccine-associated CD4 TCRs extended across spike, with dominance at 160-218 and 743-854. Nearly half of unique spike-specific TCRs reportedly avoided B.1.351 and B.1.1.7 mutated regions. Only 5 or 6 people who got AZD1222 tested seropositive at baseline. Sampled repertoires all dated from after the peak T cell response.

The assay was immunoSEQ multiplex PCR, and TCRdb's table has in-frame clones only and misses some. The sample gives roughly 180,000 clones, 80% to 95% of which show up once; around 0.96% is in the top ten. V lost 1 base and J lost 3, with 6 bases in between. The CDR3 sequence is 13 residues long. As concerns this clone: Its antigen is not known.

The V and J genes are TRBV12-3 or TRBV12-4 and TRBJ1-1; TRBD1 might be the D (5 bases). This sequence originates from an adult who received the MenACWY meningococcal vaccine as a control. Sequences were derived from peripheral blood, sampled 28 days after the second dose of the MenACWY control vaccine. The CDR3 DNA sequence: TGTGCCAGCAGTTTAGGACAGTACACTGAAGCTTTCTTT. This sequence encodes CASSLGQYTEAFF.